This TCR beta chain was documented in a study of response to subunit inactivated influenza vaccine. Deletions cut 6 bases from V and 2 bases from J, with 14 bases between. The CDR3 contains 15 residues. Broader study findings: After each seasonal influenza vaccination, few new T cells are recruited, the authors suggested.

This clonotype was counted only a few times. Its matching antigen is unknown. TCRdb recomputed calls from the RT-PCR reads with MiXCR, one row per CDR3 protein. The table shows 650,000 to 800,000 distinct CDR3 sequences, with about 18% occurring only once. V gene TRBV12-3 or TRBV12-4 combines with J gene TRBJ2-1; no reliable D call. This receptor was identified in a man in his fifties or sixties who received an inactivated influenza vaccine. The material was PBMCs from blood, obtained less than 6 days after vaccination. The CDR3 DNA sequence: TGTGCCAGCAGCTCAGAGTATGAGGCCTACAATGAGCAGTTCTTC. Translating gives CASSSEYEAYNEQFF.